The T cell receptor beta chain under discussion was sequenced for a study of blood T cell repertoires in COVID-19. The germline CDR1 and CDR2 sequences are SGHAT and FQNNGV. J was trimmed by 0 bases and V by 1 base; bases with no gene match: 0. The CDR3 consists of 15 residues. The repertoire was sequenced with immunoSEQ multiplex PCR; TCRdb's copy has only in-frame clones and lacks some. The sample contains a few hundred thousand clones, roughly 90% of which appear only once. The sample comprised PBMCs or T cells enriched from blood (not recorded which). V usage is TRBV11-2 and J usage is TRBJ2-7, with 10 bases aligning to TRBD1. The TCR comes from a woman in her 30s who had recovered from COVID-19. CDR3 DNA sequence: TGTGCCAGCAGCTTAGGACAGGGGGCCTCCTACGAGCAGTACTTC. Translating it yields CASSLGQGASYEQYF.